The count of the clone carrying this T cell receptor (beta chain) is one. Its cognate antigen is unknown. This CDR3 comprises 14 residues. Trimming cost V 2 bases and J 6 bases, with 12 bases left between them. Per the germline V gene, CDR1 is SGHNT and CDR2 is YENEEA. The method was immunoSEQ multiplex PCR; TCRdb's version includes in-frame clones alone and lacks a portion of them. The sample carries over 120,000 clones, 79% recorded once. The record originates from a study of cytotoxic CD8 clonotypes in ibrutinib-treated CLL. Study-level findings and limits: Once treatment began, public clonotypes, which were uncommon, contracted or stayed stable.

This material consisted of PBMCs, taken after 12 months of ibrutinib treatment. This chain links TRBV11-3 with TRBJ2-3; D possibly matches TRBD1 or TRBD2 (6 bases each). This clonotype was sampled from a human donor with chronic lymphocytic leukemia. The DNA of the CDR3 is TGTGCCAGCAGCTTAAGGTTAGGGGGGGATACGCAGTATTTT. It encodes CASSLRLGGDTQYF.